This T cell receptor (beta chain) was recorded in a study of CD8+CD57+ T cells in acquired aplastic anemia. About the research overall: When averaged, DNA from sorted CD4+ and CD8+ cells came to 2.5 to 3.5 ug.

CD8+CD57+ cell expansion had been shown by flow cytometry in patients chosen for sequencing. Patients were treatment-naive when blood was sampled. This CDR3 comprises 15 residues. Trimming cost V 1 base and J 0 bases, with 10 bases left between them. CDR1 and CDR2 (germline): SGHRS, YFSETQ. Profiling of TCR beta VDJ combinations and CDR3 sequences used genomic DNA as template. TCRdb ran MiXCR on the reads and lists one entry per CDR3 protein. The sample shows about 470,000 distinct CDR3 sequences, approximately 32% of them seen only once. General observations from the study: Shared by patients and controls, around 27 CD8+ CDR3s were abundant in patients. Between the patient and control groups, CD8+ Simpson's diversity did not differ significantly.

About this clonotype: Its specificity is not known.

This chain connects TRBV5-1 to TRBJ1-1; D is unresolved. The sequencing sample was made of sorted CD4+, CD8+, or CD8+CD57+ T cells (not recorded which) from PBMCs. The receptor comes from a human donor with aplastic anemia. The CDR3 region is CASSLLGRLNTEAFF. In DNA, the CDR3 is TGCGCCAGCAGCTTGTTGGGGAGGCTGAACACTGAAGCTTTCTTT.